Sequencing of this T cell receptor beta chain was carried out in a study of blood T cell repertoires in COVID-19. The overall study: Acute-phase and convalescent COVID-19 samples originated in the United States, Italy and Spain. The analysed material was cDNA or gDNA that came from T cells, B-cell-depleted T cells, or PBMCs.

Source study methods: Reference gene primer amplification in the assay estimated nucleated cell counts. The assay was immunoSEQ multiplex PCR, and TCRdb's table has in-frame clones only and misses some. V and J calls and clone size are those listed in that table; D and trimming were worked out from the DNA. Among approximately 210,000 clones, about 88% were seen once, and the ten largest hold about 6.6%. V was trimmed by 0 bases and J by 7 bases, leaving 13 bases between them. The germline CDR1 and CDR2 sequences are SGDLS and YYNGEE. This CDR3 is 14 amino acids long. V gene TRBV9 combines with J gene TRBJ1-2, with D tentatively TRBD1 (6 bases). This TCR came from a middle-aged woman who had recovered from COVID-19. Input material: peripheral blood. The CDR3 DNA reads TGTGCCAGCAGCGTAGAAGGGGGTGGGCTTGGCTACACCTTC. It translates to CASSVEGGGLGYTF.